This is a list of T cell receptor beta chains from one sample in a study of beta chain features in type 1 diabetes. The table came from immunoSEQ multiplex PCR; TCRdb's copy has only in-frame clones and leaves some out. The sample has around 70,000 clones, about 48% seen once. The sequenced sample was central memory CD4+ T cells from blood. These receptors all come from a man aged 30 to 45 with type 1 diabetes. The CDR3 runs from the conserved cysteine through the conserved F or W. A D gene is named only where the DNA matches it firmly. Rows may omit the clone size; those that give it use once, few, many or a size class.

D	V	size	J	CDR3	DNA
TRBD1	TRBV19	.	TRBJ2-4	CASSPPPGQGRDIQYF	TGTGCCAGTAGTCCCCCCCCCGGACAGGGGAGGGACATTCAGTACTTC
.	TRBV5-6	few	TRBJ1-4	CASSLGAAQLANEKLFF	TGTGCCAGCAGCTTGGGGGCCGCCCAGCTGGCTAATGAAAAACTGTTTTTT
TRBD1	TRBV18	few	TRBJ2-7	CASSPGQKAGYEQYF	TGTGCCAGCTCACCGGGACAGAAAGCAGGGTACGAGCAGTACTTC
TRBD2	TRBV7-2	.	TRBJ2-3	CASSLARGGLADTQYF	TGTGCCAGCAGCTTAGCCCGGGGGGGCCTCGCAGATACGCAGTATTTT
.	TRBV5-6	.	TRBJ1-2	CASSSSGGFGYGYTF	TGTGCCAGCAGCTCTTCGGGGGGGTTTGGCTATGGCTACACCTTC
TRBD1	TRBV6-1	.	TRBJ2-7	CASSEGDRGWYF	TGTGCCAGCAGTGAAGGGGACAGGGGATGGTACTTC
TRBD2	TRBV9	few	TRBJ2-3	CASSVYSGEVDTQYF	TGTGCCAGCAGCGTATATAGCGGGGAGGTAGATACGCAGTATTTT
.	TRBV20-1	few	TRBJ2-1	CSAGGPDEQFF	TGCAGTGCGGGGGGTCCGGATGAGCAGTTCTTC
.	TRBV7-9	few	TRBJ2-2	CASSLESYTGELFF	TGTGCCAGCAGCTTAGAATCGTACACCGGGGAGCTGTTTTTT
.	TRBV11-3	.	TRBJ2-5	CASSLGLGGRETQYF	TGTGCCAGCAGCTTAGGGCTGGGGGGGCGAGAGACCCAGTACTTC
.	TRBV27	few	TRBJ2-2	CASSLSTSPRELFF	TGTGCCAGCAGTTTATCAACTAGCCCGAGGGAGCTGTTTTTT
.	TRBV5-1	few	TRBJ2-5	CASSLDRGIRETQYF	TGCGCCAGCAGCTTGGATCGCGGAATTCGAGAGACCCAGTACTTC
.	TRBV2	.	TRBJ1-4	CASSAPPEGEKLFF	TGTGCCAGCAGTGCACCCCCGGAGGGTGAAAAACTGTTTTTT
TRBD1	TRBV6-5	.	TRBJ1-2	CASSYSTGHGYTF	TGTGCCAGCAGTTACTCGACAGGGCATGGCTACACCTTC
TRBD1	TRBV5-1	.	TRBJ1-4	CASSLGQGARTNEKLFF	TGCGCCAGCAGCTTGGGACAGGGGGCGCGAACTAATGAAAAACTGTTTTTT
TRBD1	TRBV7-9	.	TRBJ1-1	CASSLDGGTGRDTEAFF	TGTGCCAGCAGCTTAGATGGGGGGACAGGGAGGGACACTGAAGCTTTCTTT
.	TRBV7-6	.	TRBJ2-5	CASSEQTIYQETQYF	TGTGCCAGCAGCGAACAGACTATCTACCAAGAGACCCAGTACTTC
TRBD2	TRBV19	.	TRBJ2-2	CASSIPTYTVLAGESGELFF	TGTGCCAGTAGTATCCCGACTTATACGGTACTAGCGGGGGAATCCGGGGAGCTGTTTTTT
.	TRBV11-2	.	TRBJ2-7	CASSLNIQAYEQYF	TGTGCCAGCAGCTTAAATATACAGGCCTACGAGCAGTACTTC
.	TRBV27	.	TRBJ2-6	CASMPGYNSGANVLTF	TGTGCCAGCATGCCGGGGTATAACTCTGGGGCCAACGTCCTGACTTTC
.	TRBV30	.	TRBJ2-7	CALADPYEQYF	TGTGCCTTAGCAGACCCCTACGAGCAGTACTTC
.	TRBV7-6	.	TRBJ2-7	CASSLARSSEQYF	TGTGCCAGCAGCTTAGCCAGGTCGAGCGAGCAGTACTTC
.	TRBV5-1	.	TRBJ2-3	CASSRGESTDTQYF	TGCGCCAGCAGCCGCGGGGAGAGCACAGATACGCAGTATTTT
.	TRBV10-2	.	TRBJ1-5	CASSEIQGQPQHF	TGCGCCAGCAGTGAAATTCAGGGTCAGCCCCAGCATTTT
.	TRBV29-1	.	TRBJ2-1	CSVDRLEGFDEQFF	TGCAGCGTTGATCGGCTAGAGGGTTTCGATGAGCAGTTCTTC
TRBD1	TRBV20-1	few	TRBJ1-6	CSARKGTVGGF	TGCAGTGCTAGGAAAGGGACAGTTGGGGGATTT
TRBD2	TRBV30	few	TRBJ2-3	CAWSVRVSGRAQGDTQYF	TGTGCCTGGAGTGTAAGGGTTAGCGGGAGGGCTCAGGGGGATACGCAGTATTTT